This section outlines one T cell receptor beta chain sequence together with its context. This clonotype was detected only a few times. No antigen is known for it. No clone much larger than this one lies a single base away; base qualities are absent. These data belong to a study of regulatory T cells in long-lasting Graves disease (dated by TCRdb to the early 2020s). With respect to the entire study: In the newly diagnosed Graves' disease group, patients had been taking antithyroid drugs for less than 3 months. A total of roughly 35 samples underwent TCR sequencing: around 13 from persistent and around 20 from newly diagnosed Graves' disease patients. This study used TCR sequencing and RNA sequencing of peripheral blood to compare persistent Graves' disease patients against newly diagnosed Graves' disease patients. The study was conducted in China and was registered as a clinical trial.

The time point label of this sample denotes: newly diagnosed GD, antithyroid drugs for less than 3 months. For both TCR sequencing and RNA sequencing, RNA was extracted from PBMCs using TRIzol. The diagnosis of Graves' disease followed American Thyroid Association guidelines. Patients for the study were recruited at an endocrinology department in Xi'an, China. Each patient gave roughly 8.4 milliliters of peripheral blood, collected in an EDTA anticoagulant tube. Ficoll Paque Plus density gradient separation was used to isolate PBMCs, and no additional T cell sorting was done. An Agilent 2100 Bioanalyzer and agarose gel were used to check RNA quality, while a NanoDrop 2000 measured RNA concentration. General findings and caveats noted by the study authors: TRBV28, TRBJ1-2 and TRBJ2-5 were preferentially used in persistent disease, while TRBV20-1 and TRBJ2-1 were favored in newly diagnosed disease. Persistent Graves' disease patients showed lower TCR Shannon entropy and fewer highly expanded clones than newly diagnosed patients, suggesting clonal expansion. Patients with persistent disease shared more public clonotypes (around 3,000) than newly diagnosed patients did (approximately 990). Peripheral blood alone was examined, since thyroid tissue, which constituted the primary lesion, could not be accessed. As a limitation, the authors acknowledged that the small sample size may reduce accuracy. Only the TCR beta chain was sequenced and analyzed.

Reading from cysteine to phenylalanine, the CDR3 counts 15 amino acids. Of all the DNA, just the CDR3 is kept, 45 bases in frame from base 1. Based on the germline V gene, the CDR1 and CDR2 sequences are SGHRS and YFSETQ. V loses 0 bases, J loses 4 bases, and the germline ends lie 11 bases apart. Libraries came from multiplex PCR. The sequencing machine was an Illumina HiSeq 4000. To build TCR beta libraries, CDR3 regions were amplified by Arm-PCR using iRepertoire HTBI primers. Before sequencing, the PCR products underwent gel purification. In the original analysis: Across samples, about 63 TRBV and 12 to 15 TRBJ segments were identified and used for gene usage analysis of CDR3 amino acid clonotypes. Filtered high-quality paired reads were merged into contigs using COPE and FqMerger. Contigs were aligned with BLAST to IMGT TRBV, TRBD and TRBJ reference genes, and CDR3 was defined per IMGT. Highly expanded clones were defined as clonotypes with a frequency above 0.1%. Shannon entropy was used to measure repertoire diversity, and the Gini coefficient was used to measure V-J evenness. Public clonotypes were defined as clonotypes shared by more than one individual. Starting from the raw public reads, TCRdb applied fastp trimming at Q25, assembled clones with MiXCR and retained in-frame beta chains. Rows matching on CDR3 protein sequence are summarized as one entry with the most common DNA and genes. TCRdb's processing, not the authors' own work, is the source of the V and J calls. The sample data list 350,000 to 450,000 distinct CDR3 sequences, and just under 15% of these were observed just once. The biggest ten clones account for over 15% of the sample.

The sample also formed part of further work on T cells in Graves' hyperthyroidism and ophthalmopathy. As the second publication notes: Stable Graves' hyperthyroidism was defined as the absence of progression to ophthalmopathy over 18 months of follow-up. Hyperthyroidism patients were newly diagnosed, with disease duration under 2 months, and aged 18 to 65 years. The study excluded patients with uncontrolled infections, other autoimmune diseases, pregnancy or lactation. Diagnoses relied on clinical symptoms, serum thyroxine and TRAb, thyroid ultrasound and orbital computed tomography. For the first round of RT-PCR on the TCR CDR3, the HTBI primer set was used together with the Qiagen OneStep RT-PCR kit. Most expanded thyroid clonotypes (frequency above 0.001) were also detected in blood, suggesting blood repertoires may reflect thyroid immune responses. Ophthalmopathy was separated from stable hyperthyroidism by a 13 V-J signature model, with over 85% sensitivity and roughly 81% specificity obtained in cross-validation and 80%/75% obtained in testing. In validation, the model predicted progression to ophthalmopathy a median of roughly six months before onset, with approximately 68% sensitivity and roughly 72% specificity. A discovery cohort of about 100 patients, approximately 44 with Graves' ophthalmopathy and 57 with stable Graves' hyperthyroidism, was used to find distinguishing TCR V-J signatures. Prospective prediction of ophthalmopathy was tested in an independent validation cohort of 18 to 20 hyperthyroidism patients and 15 to 17 patients who later progressed to ophthalmopathy. The 95 to 100 discovery patients were randomly divided into training and test sets at a 7:3 ratio. In roughly six Graves' hyperthyroidism patients, the study also compared T-cell repertoires from thyroid tissue with T-cell repertoires from blood. Once sampling was done, hyperthyroidism patients were given methimazole at a starting dose of 30 mg daily, whereas ophthalmopathy patients were given high-dose intravenous methylprednisolone. The libraries were constructed in a second round of multiplex PCR and then size-selected and purified. Sequencing of the libraries was done on an Illumina HiSeq2000 using paired-end 100 bp reads. SOAPnuke was used to process the raw data, throwing out any read that contained adapters or uncalled bases, had a mean Phred below 15, or lacked an exact constant-primer or identifier match. COPE v1.2.5 was used to merge high-quality paired reads, and clonotypes were defined as unique nucleotide sequences. MiTCR v1.1 was used to align clonotypes to the IMGT TRBV, TRBD and TRBJ reference segments. Analysis was restricted to V-J combinations with a frequency above 0.0001, which covered over 98% of repertoires. The TCS score was defined as F50 (clonal expansion) divided by E x V (chaos), with BLOSUM62-based TCRdist calculated between CDR3 peptides within each V-J. Welch's t-statistics and random forest reduced 450 to 600 V-J features to around 14, which were used in a naive Bayes classifier (R e1071). No statistical method was used to set the sample size in advance, and investigators knew the group allocation. The paper describes TCR Vbeta CDR3 sequencing of 120 to 150 peripheral blood samples, made up of around 41 ophthalmopathy patients, roughly 75 hyperthyroidism patients and some 17 progressor patients.

This sequence uses TRBV5-1 and TRBJ2-1; no D gene can be assigned with confidence. This receptor was obtained from a woman aged 30 to 39 with Graves disease. Donor details come from another sample of the same person, matched by shared clones. Sequencing was performed on peripheral blood mononuclear cells (PBMCs), taken at new diagnosis, from a patient treated with antithyroid drugs. The CDR3 corresponds to CASSLVPDLYNEQFF. The DNA sequence is given as TGCGCCAGCAGCTTGGTACCGGATTTATACAATGAGCAGTTCTTC.